The source of this T cell receptor beta chain is a study of T cell responses to AZD1222 COVID-19 vaccine. Study-wide results and caveats: Possibly, clonal diversity was underestimated; donors were largely white British and included more females. With two AZD1222 doses given, Spike-specific TCR breadth and depth both rose. Only a handful of individuals given AZD1222 were seropositive at baseline.

In the case of this clone: Its antigen remains unknown.

The protocol was immunoSEQ multiplex PCR, while the TCRdb copy is restricted to in-frame clones and leaves out a portion. The sample yields about 150,000 clones, about nine tenths seen once. Deletions cut 1 base from V and 3 bases from J, with 13 bases between. CDR1 SGHTA and CDR2 FQGNSA come from the germline V gene. The CDR3 is made up of 16 amino acids. This clonotype was sampled from an adult in good health. Sequences were derived from peripheral blood, sampled on day 0 of AZD1222 vaccination. The chain uses TRBV7-2 and TRBJ1-3; no reliable D call. CDR3: CASSLEAKYLGNTIYF. For the CDR3, the DNA is TGTGCCAGCAGCTTAGAGGCCAAATACCTTGGAAACACCATATATTTT.